This T cell receptor beta chain was captured by sequencing in a study of blood T cell repertoires in COVID-19. The assay was immunoSEQ multiplex PCR, and TCRdb's table has in-frame clones only and misses some. The profile shows approximately 300,000 clones, 85% of them singletons. Participants, about 18 to 89 years old, spanned fewer than 30 US areas. Clinical history reported by participants formed the basis on which cohorts were assigned. Exposed participants came across a COVID-19 case within 2 weeks before study entry. With V trimmed by 3 bases and J by 3 bases, 3 bases remained unmatched. The CDR3 is made up of 15 amino acids. From germline, CDR1 is SEHNR and CDR2 FQNEAQ (reference sequence).

The specimen sequenced was PBMCs or T cells enriched from blood (not recorded which). J is TRBJ2-3 and V is TRBV7-9; 10 nucleotides agree with TRBD2. This TCR was recovered from a woman in her thirties who had been exposed to COVID-19. The CDR3 sequence is CASSFSTSGTDTQYF. The CDR3 nucleotides read TGTGCCAGCAGCTTCTCGACTAGCGGGACAGATACGCAGTATTTT. The entire variable domain, with the rest obtained from reference TRBV7-9 and TRBJ2-3, is as follows: DTGVSQNPRHKITKRGQNVTFRCDPISEHNRLYWYRQTLGQGPEFLTYFQNEAQLEKSRLLSDRFSAERPKGSFSTLEIQRTEQGDSAMYLCASSFSTSGTDTQYFGPGTRLTVL.